This T cell receptor beta chain derives from a study of blood T cells in healthy people across ages. The authors ran a second PCR of about 6 to 11 cycles using a sample-barcoded 5' primer and a J-beta primer mix. TCRdb analysed the 5' RACE reads with MiXCR anew, one entry per CDR3 protein. The sample carries 1.5 million to 2 million distinct CDR3 sequences, about 50% recorded once. Comments on this clonotype: Its antigen is undetermined.

Study-level points and caveats: Strong correlation linked observed beta diversity and percent naive T cells.

CDR1 is MDHEN, CDR2 SYDVKM, per germline. This CDR3 region has 16 residues. Losses at the gene ends were 2 bases for V and 5 bases for J; bases not matched to a gene: 11. The sequencing sample was made of blood. The J gene is TRBJ2-5, the V gene TRBV28; 7 bases agree with TRBD2. This TCR derives from a woman between 40 and 55 years old in good health. The CDR3, as DNA: TGTGCCAGCAGTTTAAGACTAGCTGAGTCTTTGGAGACCCAGTACTTC. It encodes CASSLRLAESLETQYF.